This entry lists 9 T cell receptor beta chains sequenced from one sample in a study of blood T cell repertoires in COVID-19. This table comes from immunoSEQ multiplex PCR, and its TCRdb copy is limited to in-frame clones, with some not included. In the table there are about 260,000 clones, nearly 90% of which are singletons. The specimen sequenced was peripheral blood. Receptors originate from a human donor in a cohort sampled during active COVID-19.

Note on this clone: Distinct nucleotide sequences in the sample also encode this CDR3. The J gene is TRBJ1-5, the V gene TRBV6-5; D gene uncertain. Germline V gene lookup returns CDR1 MNHEY and CDR2 SVGAGI. Trimming took off 0 bases at V and 6 bases at J, with 6 bases between the two ends. This CDR3 is 13 amino acids long. This CDR3 is CASSYSRGQPQHF. The CDR3 DNA is TGTGCCAGCAGTTACTCGCGTGGTCAGCCCCAGCATTTT.

The chain uses TRBV24-1 and TRBJ2-2; 7 bases are shared with TRBD1. With V trimmed by 9 bases and J by 2 bases, 2 bases remained unmatched. Germline assignment: CDR1 KGHDR and CDR2 SFDVKD. This CDR3 is 13 amino acids long. Here the CDR3 DNA reads TGTGCCACCGGACAGGCCAACACCGGGGAGCTGTTTTTT. Protein product: CATGQANTGELFF.

This sequence joins TRBV2 and TRBJ1-1; 10 positions agree with TRBD1. This CDR3 has 15 residues. Germline-derived CDR1 and CDR2 are SNHLY and FYNNEI. The trim removed 6 bases at V and 4 bases at J, leaving 8 bases unmatched. CDR3 loop: CASRDRQGAGTEAFF. In nucleotides, the CDR3 is TGTGCCAGCAGGGACCGACAGGGGGCGGGCACTGAAGCTTTCTTT.

Details on this clone: Other DNA sequences from this sample encode an identical CDR3 as well. The chain links TRBV9 to TRBJ2-7; 13 bases are shared with TRBD2. The CDR3 spans 15 residues. The germline CDR1 and CDR2 sequences are SGDLS and YYNGEE. V was clipped by 2 bases and J by 2 bases; unmatched bases: 1. This chain's CDR3 is CASSVGLAGAYEQYF. The CDR3 DNA reads TGTGCCAGCAGCGTTGGACTAGCGGGAGCCTACGAGCAGTACTTC.

CDR3 residues: CASSPAGADLYTDTQYF. The CDR3 nucleotides read TGTGCCAGCAGCCCTGCAGGGGCGGACTTATACACAGATACGCAGTATTTT. The chain joins TRBV4-2 to TRBJ2-3; tentative D call: TRBD1 (6 bases). Germline assignment: CDR1 LGHNA and CDR2 YNFKEQ. The CDR3 is 17 amino acids. Between the trimmed V and J ends, which lost 4 bases and 2 bases, there was a span of 19 bases.

This clone was seen only a few times. The V gene is TRBV3-1 (or the pseudogene TRBV3-2), the J gene TRBJ2-7; 9 bases agree with TRBD1. CDR3 size: 16 residues. The germline CDR1 and CDR2 sequences are LGHDT and YNNKEL (reference sequence). V shed 6 bases, J shed 5 bases, and the junction held 14 bases outside the gene matches. The CDR3 spells CASRANPGTGINEQYF. CDR3 nucleotide sequence: TGTGCCAGCAGGGCAAACCCCGGGACAGGGATCAACGAGCAGTACTTC.

CDR3 region: CASSSSWTGGYEQYF. CDR3 sequence (DNA): TGTGCCAGCAGCTCCTCTTGGACAGGGGGCTACGAGCAGTACTTC. V is TRBV5-4 and J is TRBJ2-7; 10 nucleotides match TRBD1. V lost 3 bases to trimming and J lost 3 bases; unmatched junction nucleotides: 6. The CDR3 consists of 15 residues. Looked up from germline, CDR1 is SGHNT and CDR2 is YYREEE (reference sequence).

The chain has TRBV10-3 and TRBJ2-7; a possible D gene is TRBD2 (6 bases). V dropped 4 bases and J dropped 1 base, with 17 bases sitting between them. The CDR3 sequence is 16 residues long. Germline values: CDR1 ENHRY, CDR2 SYGVKD. The CDR3 nucleotides are TGTGCCATCAGTGTTTCGGCTTCCCTAGCGTCCTACGAGCAGTACTTC. Its protein is CAISVSASLASYEQYF.

V and J are TRBV3-1 (or the pseudogene TRBV3-2) and TRBJ1-1; possible D gene TRBD1, 5 bases. V was cut by 0 bases and J by 6 bases, with 14 bases left in between. CDR1 is LGHDT and CDR2 is YNNKEL in the germline V gene (reference sequence). The CDR3 extends over 15 amino acids. CDR3 sequence: CASSQDAGRQSEAFF. CDR3 DNA sequence: TGTGCCAGCAGCCAAGATGCGGGACGGCAGTCTGAAGCTTTCTTT.